These T cell receptor beta chains were read from a single sample in a study of identical twins. TCRdb recomputed calls from the 5' RACE reads with MiXCR, one row per CDR3 protein. This sample has some 1,700,000 distinct CDR3 sequences, with less than 35% found just once. Sequenced material: cord blood. The receptors here all came from a newborn girl in good health. The conserved cysteine and the conserved F or W are not part of the CDR3 here. Fields, in order: V gene, clone size, J gene, CDR3 protein. Not every row has a clone size; where given, it reads once, few, many or a size class.

TRBV29-1	many	TRBJ2-7	SVVSGLHEQY
TRBV7-9	-	TRBJ1-4	ASSLTLGQGNEKLF
TRBV20-1	few	TRBJ2-3	SARDYRISDTQY
TRBV20-1	many	TRBJ1-1	SASRQNTEAF
TRBV5-1	few	-	ATARDYISYNEQY
TRBV20-1	few	TRBJ1-1	SANLGRLSEAF
TRBV9	few	TRBJ2-1	ASSVGGLAGVEQF
TRBV9	-	TRBJ2-3	ASSPRRALTDTQY
TRBV4-1	few	TRBJ2-3	ASSQESGVRHTDTQY
TRBV20-1	-	TRBJ1-4	SAGEVATNEKLF
TRBV10-3	few	TRBJ1-5	AISDTGQINQPQH
TRBV6-5	-	TRBJ1-5	VSKNQGAGGNQPQH
TRBV20-1	-	TRBJ2-4	SARDRASGGYIQY
TRBV13	-	TRBJ2-7	ASSLFALASYEQY
TRBV6-7	few	TRBJ1-6	ASPWVRPNYNSPLH
TRBV4-1	-	TRBJ1-6	ASSQGIWDSPLH
TRBV20-1	few	TRBJ2-3	SARGGRPDTQY
TRBV14	-	TRBJ2-3	ASSHDRVSTDTQY
TRBV12-3/TRBV12-4	many	TRBJ1-5	ASSLAADQPQH
TRBV9	-	TRBJ2-7	ASSPVDVLAGGYEQY
TRBV27	-	TRBJ2-6	ASSLGRKYSGANVLT
TRBV6-2/TRBV6-3	-	TRBJ2-7	ASSSDRGLTYEQY
TRBV6-2/TRBV6-3	few	TRBJ2-7	ASSYGQGWEQY
TRBV12-3/TRBV12-4	-	TRBJ2-4	ASSPRTSGRIKNIQY
TRBV5-1	-	TRBJ2-2	ASSYQTSGRAHTGELF
TRBV5-1	few	TRBJ2-7	ASSLNIGAGGYEQY
TRBV4-1	once	TRBJ2-2	ASSRIYGTGELF
TRBV7-9	few	TRBJ2-3	ASGDSADTQY
TRBV29-1	-	TRBJ2-7	SVGLGIAYEQY
TRBV7-9	once	TRBJ1-2	ASSPSTVYGYT
TRBV10-1	few	TRBJ2-3	ASNRDYTDTQY
TRBV5-1	few	TRBJ1-4	ASSPGQGVEKLF
TRBV6-6	-	TRBJ1-5	ASSYSDRGPNQPQH
TRBV4-1	-	TRBJ1-5	ASSQVKGRGNQPQH
TRBV10-3	few	TRBJ2-2	AIRAGLAGKNTGELF
TRBV12-3/TRBV12-4	-	TRBJ2-3	ATISLGGPTDTQY
TRBV12-3/TRBV12-4	few	TRBJ2-4	ASTVDFVGAKNIQY
TRBV14	-	TRBJ2-1	ASSQDPWLVGSYNEQF
TRBV28	-	TRBJ2-1	ASSLGPLFQATTSVQF
TRBV25-1	-	TRBJ1-2	ATSLGGDYGYT
TRBV21-1	-	TRBJ2-2	ASSKFLPTTAAGELF
TRBV2	-	TRBJ1-5	ASSDPPQPQH
TRBV5-1	-	TRBJ2-5	ASSHRTNNEQY
TRBV24-1	-	TRBJ2-1	ATSDWLGEQF
TRBV9	-	TRBJ1-2	ASSPLIRDGYT